Sequencing of this T cell receptor beta chain was carried out in a study of OX40 agonist ivuxolimab in advanced cancers. Background on the study: Given to patients was ivuxolimab, an agonistic anti-OX40 (CD134) antibody.

Patients with autoimmune history or systemic immunosuppression were excluded. As to this clone: Its antigen is still unknown.

Study-level findings and limits: Some nonresponders additionally presented with little normalized T-cell clonal expansion. Antigen targets of the expanded peripheral T cells went undetermined.

Profiled with immunoSEQ multiplex PCR; TCRdb holds only in-frame clones, not every one. The profile shows around 70,000 clones, 75% to 90% of them singletons. Trimming cost V 6 bases and J 5 bases, with 8 bases left between them. The CDR3 totals 11 residues. Germline CDR1 reads MNHNY; CDR2 reads SVGAGI (reference sequence). J is TRBJ2-7 and V is TRBV6-6; no definite D call. Sequencing used CD4+ or CD8+ T cells sorted from blood, obtained in a trial of the OX40 agonist ivuxolimab. This TCR was sampled from an adult with an advanced solid tumor such as melanoma, head and neck, liver or kidney cancer. The CDR3 region is CASRTGHEQYF. The CDR3, as DNA: TGTGCCAGCAGAACGGGCCACGAGCAGTACTTC.